The rows below give T cell receptor beta chains drawn from one sample of a study of blood T cell repertoires in COVID-19. Sequencing used immunoSEQ multiplex PCR; TCRdb keeps in-frame clones, though not all of them. The sample gives about 170,000 clones, approximately 89% of which show up once; roughly 0.77% is in the top ten. Specimen: PBMCs or T cells enriched from blood (not recorded which). These TCRs come from a woman in her late teens or twenties who had recovered from COVID-19. CDR3s include the opening cysteine and the closing phenylalanine or tryptophan. D genes are given only for firm matches. Clone size, where shown, is once, few, many, or a class for clones that have expanded.

D gene	V gene	J gene	clone size	CDR3 DNA	CDR3 protein
NA	TRBV7-8	TRBJ2-7	NA	TGTGCCAGCAGCTTAGGTGGCCAATCCTACGAGCAGTACTTC	CASSLGGQSYEQYF
NA	TRBV6-2/TRBV6-3	TRBJ2-7	once	TGTGCCAGCAGTTACGGGCTTCTCAACGAGCAGTACTTC	CASSYGLLNEQYF
NA	TRBV5-1	TRBJ2-5	NA	TGCGCCAGCAGCTTCCGGGTAGTCCAAGAGACCCAGTACTTC	CASSFRVVQETQYF
NA	TRBV12-2	TRBJ2-7	few	TGTGCAAGTCGCGAGCGGCTAGCCGATCCCTACGAGCAGTACTTC	CASRERLADPYEQYF
TRBD1	TRBV4-3	TRBJ2-1	NA	TGCGCCAGCAGCCTTGACAGGGGCCCATCCAATGAGCAGTTCTTC	CASSLDRGPSNEQFF
NA	TRBV27	TRBJ2-7	NA	TGTGCCAGCAGTTTTTTCGGGTCCTACGAGCAGTACTTC	CASSFFGSYEQYF
NA	TRBV2	TRBJ1-2	NA	TGTGCCAGCAGGGTAGCTAACTATGGCTACACCTTC	CASRVANYGYTF
TRBD2	TRBV2	TRBJ2-7	NA	TGTGCCAGCAGTGGTGGGTGGGGACTAGCGGGAAATAAACTGTCCGAGCAGTACTTC	CASSGGWGLAGNKLSEQYF
NA	TRBV4-1	TRBJ2-2	NA	TGCGCCAGCAGCCAAGAGCGGGATACGAACACCGGGGAGCTGTTTTTT	CASSQERDTNTGELFF
TRBD1	TRBV10-3	TRBJ2-7	NA	TGTGCCATCAGTGTCACGGGACAGACCTCCTACGAGCAGTACTTC	CAISVTGQTSYEQYF
NA	TRBV4-2	TRBJ1-5	once	TGTGCCAGCAGCCAAGATGGAGGGGGGGGGCAGCCCCAGCATTTT	CASSQDGGGGQPQHF
TRBD2	TRBV5-1	TRBJ2-2	NA	TGCGCCAGCAGGGTAACTGTGGCGGGAGTTAATACCGGGGAGCTGTTTTTT	CASRVTVAGVNTGELFF
NA	TRBV2	TRBJ2-1	NA	TGTGCCAGCACCCAAGGACAGTACAATGAGCAGTTCTTC	CASTQGQYNEQFF
NA	TRBV3-1/TRBV3-2	TRBJ2-7	NA	TGTGCCAGCAGCCAAGAAAGCGAACCAGCGGCCTACGAGCAGTACTTC	CASSQESEPAAYEQYF
TRBD1	TRBV3-1/TRBV3-2	TRBJ2-1	NA	TGTGCCAGCAGCCAGAGGGGGCCGGGTGAGCAGTTCTTC	CASSQRGPGEQFF
TRBD2	TRBV7-2	TRBJ2-2	NA	TGTGCCAGCAGCGTTAGCGGGCTGGGATCCGGGGAGCTGTTTTTT	CASSVSGLGSGELFF
NA	TRBV7-3	TRBJ2-3	NA	TGTGCCAGCAGCCCGGGTCCTAGCACAGATACGCAGTATTTT	CASSPGPSTDTQYF
NA	TRBV4-2	TRBJ2-1	NA	TGTGCCAGCAGCCAAGAGTACTCCTACAATGAGCAGTTCTTC	CASSQEYSYNEQFF
TRBD2	TRBV7-2	TRBJ2-2	NA	TGTGCCAGCAGCCCCCTGACGGGAGGGACCGGGGAGCTGTTTTTT	CASSPLTGGTGELFF
NA	TRBV19	TRBJ2-1	NA	TGTGCCAGTAGTCTCGGACTATTCTATGAGCAGTTCTTC	CASSLGLFYEQFF
NA	TRBV29-1	TRBJ1-1	NA	TGCAGCGTTGATTCGCAGGGATTGAACACTGAAGCTTTCTTT	CSVDSQGLNTEAFF
TRBD2	TRBV18	TRBJ2-7	few	TGTGCCAGCTCACCACCGGCGGGAGCGGACGAGCAGTACTTC	CASSPPAGADEQYF
NA	TRBV6-1	TRBJ1-5	NA	TGTGCCAGCAGTGAAGTGGCACGCAATCAGCCCCAGCATTTT	CASSEVARNQPQHF
TRBD1	TRBV5-1	TRBJ2-7	NA	TGCGCCAGCAGCGCCGACAGGGCCCCTTACGAGCAGTACTTC	CASSADRAPYEQYF
NA	TRBV5-8	TRBJ2-3	NA	TGTGCCAGCAGCTACGGAGGCCCCTCCGGCACAGATACGCAGTATTTT	CASSYGGPSGTDTQYF
TRBD2	TRBV4-1	TRBJ2-5	NA	TGCGCCAGCCGAATGTGGGGGGGATCAACCGAGACCCAGTACTTC	CASRMWGGSTETQYF
TRBD2	TRBV6-2/TRBV6-3	TRBJ2-1	NA	TGTGCCAGCAGTTACGCCCCCCTAGCGGGAGGGCATAGGTACAATGAGCAGTTCTTC	CASSYAPLAGGHRYNEQFF
TRBD2	TRBV12-3/TRBV12-4	TRBJ2-2	NA	TGTGCGATTCCGACGGGAGGCCCCGGGGAGCTGTTTTTT	CAIPTGGPGELFF
TRBD1	TRBV5-1	TRBJ2-7	NA	TGCGCCAGCAGCTTGGGGGGACAGGGAGCGTACGAGCAGTACTTC	CASSLGGQGAYEQYF
NA	TRBV29-1	TRBJ2-2	few	TGCAGCGTCTTAACCCTGGCCACCGGGGAGCTGTTTTTT	CSVLTLATGELFF
TRBD1	TRBV18	TRBJ2-1	NA	TGTGCCAGCTCACCAAACGCCGGGACAGTATACAATGAGCAGTTCTTC	CASSPNAGTVYNEQFF
NA	TRBV19	TRBJ1-1	NA	TGTGCCAGTAGCGAACAGGCGCTCACTGAAGCTTTCTTT	CASSEQALTEAFF
NA	TRBV12-5	TRBJ2-2	NA	TGTGCTAGTGGTTTGGGACTAGTGGACACCGGGGAGCTGTTTTTT	CASGLGLVDTGELFF
NA	TRBV7-8	TRBJ1-1	NA	TGTGCCAGCAGCCGAACGGTCCAGAACACTGAAGCTTTCTTT	CASSRTVQNTEAFF
TRBD1	TRBV4-3	TRBJ2-3	NA	TGCGCCAGCAGCCGGGACAGGGGAGGGCCAGATACGCAGTATTTT	CASSRDRGGPDTQYF
NA	TRBV6-5	TRBJ1-1	NA	TGTGCCAGCAGCCCCTATGGGCGGGGGAACACTGAAGCTTTCTTT	CASSPYGRGNTEAFF
TRBD1	TRBV18	TRBJ1-2	NA	TGTGCCAGCTCACCAAGAACAGGGGGTGCTACTCTTGATGGCTACACCTTC	CASSPRTGGATLDGYTF
NA	TRBV7-9	TRBJ1-1	NA	TGTGCCAGCAGCGGGCGGACGGAGGGGAACACTGAAGCTTTCTTT	CASSGRTEGNTEAFF